The 28 T cell receptor beta chains below all came from one sample that was sequenced in a study of T cells in Graves' hyperthyroidism and ophthalmopathy (dated by TCRdb to between 2018 and 2021). Receptors were amplified or captured by multiplex PCR. Reads for this sample came from an Illumina HiSeq 2000. The TCR beta CDR3 regions were amplified from RNA transcripts. For the first round of RT-PCR on the TCR CDR3, the HTBI primer set was used together with the Qiagen OneStep RT-PCR kit. TCRdb handled the public reads itself, with Q25 trimming in fastp and clone calling in MiXCR, and kept productive beta chains. Records with the same CDR3 protein are collapsed into one entry carrying the most frequent genes and DNA. The sample profile shows approximately 640,000 distinct CDR3 sequences; roughly 16% of them were found once. 3.5% to 4% of the sample belongs to the ten largest clones. Input material: blood. All receptors derive from a woman aged 25-40 years with Graves' hyperthyroidism.

This clonotype was observed a few times. The chain employs TRBV6-6 and TRBJ2-2, with 8 bases lining up with TRBD2. V shed 0 bases and J 4 bases; nucleotides not matched to a gene: 4. The germline gives CDR1 MNHNY, CDR2 SVGAGI (reference sequence). The CDR3 spans 16 residues. CDR3 sequence (DNA): TGTGCCAGCAGTTACTCGCCCAGCGGGAGCACCGGGGAGCTGTTTTTT. Amino acid sequence: CASSYSPSGSTGELFF.

This clonotype came up a few times. The chain is built from TRBV6-1 and TRBJ2-1; D assignment may be TRBD1 or TRBD2 (5 bases each). Between the trimmed V and J ends, which lost 5 bases and 2 bases, there was a span of 16 bases. CDR1 is MNHNS, CDR2 SASEGT, per germline. This CDR3 spans 16 amino acids. The CDR3 loop is CASSRNRDRPYNEQFF. DNA of the CDR3: TGTGCCAGCAGTCGAAACCGGGACCGACCCTACAATGAGCAGTTCTTC.

The chain joins TRBV7-8 to TRBJ1-4, with D uncertain. Trimming took off 1 base at V and 8 bases at J, with 5 bases between the two ends. CDR3 length: 12 amino acids. CDR1 is SGHVS and CDR2 is FQNEAQ in the germline V gene. CDR3 residues: CASSLVLEKLFF. DNA of the CDR3: TGTGCCAGCAGCTTAGTCCTGGAAAAACTGTTTTTT.

This clonotype has a count of ten or more. The chain recombines TRBV7-6 with TRBJ2-5; 9 bases line up with TRBD1. CDR1 and CDR2 (germline): SGHVS, FNYEAQ. The CDR3 runs to 14 residues. V was clipped by 4 bases and J by 5 bases; unmatched bases: 5. The CDR3, as DNA: TGTGCCAGCAGCTCAAGGGACAGGGACGAGACCCAGTACTTC. Translation gives CASSSRDRDETQYF.

This clonotype has at least ten counts. CDR3 coding DNA: TGTGCCAGCAGCTTATCCCGGGACAGCTACGAGCAGTACTTC. This translates into CASSLSRDSYEQYF. The chain recombines TRBV3-1 with TRBJ2-7; 7 bases are shared with TRBD1. The germline gives CDR1 LGHDT, CDR2 YNNKEL (reference sequence). This CDR3 spans 14 amino acids. The trim removed 5 bases at V and 3 bases at J, leaving 7 bases unmatched.

This chain uses TRBV5-4 with TRBJ2-7; no firm D call. Germline CDR1 reads SGHNT; CDR2 reads YYREEE (reference sequence). V lost 3 bases to trimming and J lost 6 bases, with 16 bases between them. There are 14 residues in the CDR3. The chain's CDR3 is CASSSQNSWGEQYF. The DNA of the CDR3 is TGTGCCAGCAGCTCCCAGAACTCCTGGGGCGAGCAGTACTTC.

This clonotype was detected many times. The gene calls are TRBV7-2 and TRBJ2-1; the match to TRBD1 covers 9 bases. CDR3 length equals 14 residues. Germline CDR1 and CDR2: SGHTA and FQGNSA. With V trimmed by 3 bases and J by 7 bases, 4 bases remained unmatched. This CDR3 is CASSLDRGVNEQFF. As DNA, the CDR3 is TGTGCCAGCAGCTTGGACAGGGGTGTGAATGAGCAGTTCTTC. The entire variable domain, with the rest obtained from reference TRBV7-2 and TRBJ2-1, is as follows: GAGVSQSPSNKVTEKGKDVELRCDPISGHTALYWYRQSLGQGLEFLIYFQGNSAPDKSGLPSDRFSAERTGGSVSTLTIQRTQQEDSAVYLCASSLDRGVNEQFFGPGTRLTVL.

V gene TRBV12-3 or TRBV12-4 combines with J gene TRBJ1-5; D unresolved. V lost 6 bases and J lost 6, with 15 bases in between. There are 14 residues in the CDR3. The CDR3 here is CASSRRPEIQPQHF. Written as DNA, the CDR3 is TGTGCCAGCAGCCGAAGACCGGAGATTCAGCCCCAGCATTTT.

This clonotype was seen more than once but under ten times. This chain links TRBV5-1 with TRBJ1-5; D remains ambiguous. Trimming removed 0 bases at V and 2 bases at J, with 9 bases between. The CDR3 covers 15 residues. Germline V CDR1 and CDR2: SGHRS, YFSETQ. CDR3 sequence (DNA): TGCGCCAGCAGCTTGGGCGCAGGAGGCAATCAGCCCCAGCATTTT. Protein product: CASSLGAGGNQPQHF.

The chain recombines TRBV4-1 with TRBJ2-7; D is perhaps TRBD2 (6 bases). V was pared by 5 bases and J by 0 bases, with 14 bases between. The CDR3 is made up of 15 amino acids. From germline, CDR1 is MGHRA and CDR2 YSYEKL. CDR3 protein: CASSVSGRRSYEQYF. The CDR3 nucleotides are TGCGCCAGCAGCGTGAGCGGGCGCCGCTCCTACGAGCAGTACTTC.

A note on this clonotype: One end of the junction is discordant with germline, which a read error may explain. The chain carries TRBV12-3 or TRBV12-4 and TRBJ2-1, with TRBD2 as a possible D gene (5 bases). This CDR3 comprises 14 residues. CDR3 nucleotide sequence: TGTCCCAGCAGTTTAGACGGGTCTAACTCGGGACAGTTCTTC. Protein sequence: CPSSLDGSNSGQFF.

V is TRBV10-1 and J is TRBJ2-1, with D possibly being TRBD1 or TRBD2 (6 bases each). CDR1 and CDR2 (germline): WNHNN, SYGVQD (reference sequence). This CDR3 is 14 amino acids long. The V end lost 4 bases, the J end lost 8 bases, and 15 bases lay between the germline ends. The CDR3 region is CASSGSGAWDEQFF. The CDR3 nucleotides are TGCGCCAGCAGTGGGTCGGGGGCTTGGGATGAGCAGTTCTTC.

The chain recombines TRBV9 with TRBJ2-5; D remains ambiguous. CDR1 SGDLS and CDR2 YYNGEE come from the germline V gene. The CDR3 length is 14 residues. Trimming removed 2 bases at V and 1 base at J, with 9 bases between. The CDR3 DNA reads as TGTGCCAGCAGCGTCCGCGGTCTCCAAGAGACCCAGTACTTC. It translates to CASSVRGLQETQYF.

This sequence joins TRBV27 and TRBJ2-7; D possibly corresponds to TRBD2 (6 bases). Trimming took off 2 bases at V and 6 bases at J, with 14 bases between the two ends. Germline V gene lookup returns CDR1 MNHEY and CDR2 SMNVEV (reference sequence). The CDR3 is 14 residues long. The CDR3 bases are TGTGCCAGCAGTTTACAAGGAGGGGAAGGCGAGCAGTACTTC. Protein product: CASSLQGGEGEQYF.

In this sample, this clonotype turned up many times. The chain couples TRBV24-1 to TRBJ2-7; 11 bases fit TRBD2. Germline V CDR1 and CDR2: KGHDR, SFDVKD. Trimming took 4 bases from V and 2 from J; bases not matched to a gene: 6. CDR3 length: 16 residues. DNA of the CDR3: TGTGCCACCAGTGACCCCGTACTAGCGGGGGCCTACGAGCAGTACTTC. Protein product: CATSDPVLAGAYEQYF.

This clonotype was observed many times. A read error may explain this, as a much larger clone is one base away. The V call is TRBV7-9, the J call TRBJ2-3; a weak D match, TRBD1 (6 bases). This CDR3 has 15 amino acids. V lost 5 bases, J lost 0 bases, and 12 bases lay in between. CDR1 is SEHNR and CDR2 is FQNEAQ in the germline V gene (reference sequence). The CDR3 coding sequence is TGTGCCAGCAGCCCCCAGGGGTCTAGCACAGATACGCAGTATTTT. Its translation: CASSPQGSSTDTQYF.

This clonotype was seen more than once but under ten times. The chain uses TRBV20-1 and TRBJ2-7; the match to TRBD1 covers 12 bases. The V and J ends lost 5 bases and 4 bases, in that order; junction bases with no gene match: 3. In germline, CDR1 is DFQATT, CDR2 SNEGSKA (reference sequence). The CDR3 loop spans 13 amino acids. The DNA of the CDR3 is TGCAGTGCTCCGGGACAGGGGGCGTACGAGCAGTACTTC. It codes for CSAPGQGAYEQYF.

This clonotype has ten or more counts. The chain joins TRBV3-1 to TRBJ1-2; a possible D gene is TRBD1 (5 bases). This CDR3 spans 14 amino acids. Germline values: CDR1 LGHDT, CDR2 YNNKEL (reference sequence). Trimming stripped 2 bases from V and 7 bases from J, with 14 bases between. For the CDR3, the DNA is TGTGCCAGCAGCCAACTATTGGGACGTGGTGGCTACACCTTC. Its translation: CASSQLLGRGGYTF.

The J gene is TRBJ1-2, the V gene TRBV2; D is undetermined. The CDR3 spans 12 residues. The V and J ends lost 4 bases and 4 bases respectively, with 7 bases between them. Per the germline V gene, CDR1 is SNHLY and CDR2 is FYNNEI. The CDR3 loop is CASSVSPYGYTF. The CDR3 bases are TGTGCCAGCAGTGTCAGCCCCTATGGCTACACCTTC.

This clonotype was found many times. CDR3 in DNA: TGTGCCAGCTCTAGGGACAGCCCTAATGAAAAACTGTTTTTT. Protein sequence: CASSRDSPNEKLFF. The chain has TRBV18 and TRBJ1-4; TRBD1 aligns across 7 bases. V shed 6 bases and J 3 bases; nucleotides not matched to a gene: 4. Germline CDR1 is KGHSH and CDR2 is LQKENI. The CDR3 is 14 residues long.

This clonotype was counted ten times or more. The chain joins TRBV18 to TRBJ2-4; no firm D call. CDR1 KGHSH and CDR2 LQKENI come from the germline V gene. The CDR3 sequence is 12 residues long. V lost 2 bases, J lost 7 bases, and 6 bases lay in between. In DNA, the CDR3 is TGTGCCAGCTCACCAGGGATCAACATTCAGTACTTC. It encodes CASSPGINIQYF.

This clonotype turned up a few times. The V gene is TRBV6-2 or TRBV6-3, the J gene TRBJ1-2, with D possibly being TRBD1 (6 bases). Germline loops: CDR1 MNHEY, CDR2 SVGEGT. This CDR3 spans 13 amino acids. V lost 2 bases to trimming and J lost 10 bases, with 14 bases between them. The CDR3 nucleotides are TGTGCCAGCAGTTACGGCAGGGGAGAAGACTACACCTTC. Translation: CASSYGRGEDYTF.

In this sample, this clonotype turned up many times. The chain has TRBV5-1 and TRBJ2-7, with 10 bases that match TRBD2. The CDR3 extends over 13 amino acids. J gave up 0 bases and V 7 bases, and 1 base lay outside the gene matches. Germline loops: CDR1 SGHRS, CDR2 YFSETQ. CDR3 residues: CASGLAASYEQYF. The CDR3, as DNA: TGCGCCAGCGGACTAGCGGCCTCCTACGAGCAGTACTTC.

As to this clonotype: A much larger clonotype is one base distant, so this may be a read error. Without the conserved terminal phenylalanine or tryptophan, this CDR3 likely stems from a read error. J is TRBJ1-5 and V is TRBV27, with TRBD1 as a possible D gene (6 bases). Germline CDR1 and CDR2: MNHEY and SMNVEV (reference sequence). CDR3 size: 14 residues. Trimming cost V 4 bases and J 3 bases, with 10 bases left between them. The CDR3: CASSSTGFNQPQHL. The DNA of the CDR3 is TGTGCCAGCAGTTCAACAGGGTTCAATCAGCCCCAGCATCTT.

The table lists this clonotype with many counts. The J gene is TRBJ2-7, the V gene TRBV12-3 or TRBV12-4; perhaps TRBD2 as D (6 bases). CDR3 length equals 14 residues. The ends were cut back, 6 bases at V and 1 base at J, with 13 bases in the middle. The CDR3 loop is CASSRRLGSYEQYF. The CDR3 coding sequence is TGTGCCAGCAGCCGAAGACTAGGGTCCTACGAGCAGTACTTC.

The J gene is TRBJ2-3, the V gene TRBV11-2; the D gene is possibly TRBD2 (5 bases). This CDR3 spans 18 amino acids. Germline CDR1 SGHAT, CDR2 FQNNGV. Trimming took off 0 bases at V and 3 bases at J, with 19 bases between the two ends. CDR3: CASSLEIFRRRTTDTQYF. The CDR3 DNA sequence: TGTGCCAGCAGCTTAGAGATCTTCCGGAGACGGACTACAGATACGCAGTATTTT.

This clonotype has a count of ten or more. The chain is built from TRBV6-1 and TRBJ2-7, with D perhaps TRBD1 (6 bases). The CDR3 extends over 18 amino acids. CDR1 is MNHNS and CDR2 is SASEGT in the germline V gene. Trimming took off 6 bases at V and 2 bases at J, with 26 bases between the two ends. The CDR3, as DNA: TGTGCCAGCAGCACATCGTTAAACCCGACAGGTCCAGCCTACGAGCAGTACTTC. This codes for CASSTSLNPTGPAYEQYF.

This clonotype has a count of ten or more. This rearrangement joins TRBV6-1 to TRBJ2-3; perhaps D is TRBD1 or TRBD2 (5 bases each). Per the germline V gene, CDR1 is MNHNS and CDR2 is SASEGT. The CDR3 contains 13 residues. Trimming took off 6 bases at V and 2 bases at J, with 9 bases between the two ends. CDR3 sequence: CASRGDVTDTQYF. The CDR3 nucleotides read TGTGCCAGCAGGGGGGATGTCACAGATACGCAGTATTTT.